This is a list of T cell receptor beta chains from one sample in a study of cytomegalovirus exposure and HLA in healthy donors. Some clones are missing from TCRdb's copy, which holds only in-frame ones; the method was immunoSEQ multiplex PCR. Found here are roughly 68,000 clones, roughly four fifths of them singletons; the top ten hold around 7%. Sample: PBMCs. These receptors all stem from a woman aged 25-40 years in good health and CMV-seropositive. CDR3s include the opening cysteine and the closing phenylalanine or tryptophan. The D gene is left open where the match is weak. Expanded clones get a size class; other rows say once, few or many, or leave the size out.

len | d_gene | abundance | j_gene | v_gene | CDR3aa | CDR3nt
12 | TRBD2 | . | TRBJ2-1 | TRBV29-1 | CSFSGTSVQQFF | TGCAGCTTCTCCGGGACTAGCGTTCAGCAGTTCTTC
16 | . | . | TRBJ2-3 | TRBV7-6 | CASSVLESPSTDTQYF | TGTGCCAGCAGCGTCCTAGAAAGCCCGAGCACAGATACGCAGTATTTT
15 | . | few | TRBJ1-4 | TRBV9 | CASSPLAATNEKLFF | TGTGCCAGCAGTCCCTTGGCAGCAACTAATGAAAAACTGTTTTTT
17 | . | . | TRBJ1-5 | TRBV14 | CASSQVLRGYNNQPQHF | TGTGCCAGCAGCCAAGTACTACGAGGGTACAACAATCAGCCCCAGCATTTT
16 | . | . | TRBJ2-1 | TRBV4-3 | CASSQDRSVWFDEQFF | TGCGCCAGCAGCCAAGATCGAAGCGTATGGTTCGATGAGCAGTTCTTC
17 | TRBD2 | few | TRBJ2-2 | TRBV5-1 | CASRYGLAGSNTGELFF | TGCGCCAGCAGATATGGACTAGCGGGATCGAACACCGGGGAGCTGTTTTTT
16 | . | . | TRBJ2-6 | TRBV5-1 | CASSPQINTGANVLTF | TGCGCCAGCAGCCCCCAGATTAACACTGGGGCCAACGTCCTGACTTTC
12 | TRBD1 | . | TRBJ2-7 | TRBV29-1 | CSAVGQGYEQYF | TGCAGCGCCGTGGGACAGGGCTACGAGCAGTACTTC
16 | . | . | TRBJ1-3 | TRBV7-2 | CASSQGGAIAGNTIYF | TGTGCCAGCAGCCAGGGAGGGGCTATCGCTGGAAACACCATATATTTT
12 | . | . | TRBJ2-3 | TRBV11-3 | CASSSETDTQYF | TGTGCCAGCAGCTCGGAGACAGATACGCAGTATTTT
17 | TRBD2 | . | TRBJ2-7 | TRBV5-8 | CASSLEAGVGVTYEQYF | TGTGCCAGCAGCTTGGAGGCGGGGGTGGGAGTGACCTACGAGCAGTACTTC
16 | TRBD1 | . | TRBJ2-7 | TRBV7-9 | CASSLGPPGQVVEQYF | TGTGCCAGCAGCTTAGGCCCTCCGGGACAGGTTGTCGAGCAGTACTTC
15 | TRBD2 | . | TRBJ2-5 | TRBV6-4 | CASSQTSGSFETQYF | TGTGCCAGCAGTCAGACTAGCGGGAGTTTCGAGACCCAGTACTTC
16 | . | few | TRBJ1-1 | TRBV21-1 | CASSPLGTGSNTEAFF | TGTGCCAGCAGCCCCTTGGGGACAGGGTCCAACACTGAAGCTTTCTTT
14 | TRBD2 | . | TRBJ2-1 | TRBV9 | CASGLAAGLGEQFF | TGTGCCAGCGGACTAGCGGCGGGACTTGGTGAGCAGTTCTTC
16 | TRBD1 | . | TRBJ1-2 | TRBV28 | CASTPRGAGGIYGYTF | TGTGCCAGCACCCCCAGAGGAGCAGGGGGCATCTATGGCTACACCTTC
16 | TRBD1 | . | TRBJ1-3 | TRBV28 | CASSFEGGWSGNTIYF | TGTGCCAGCAGTTTTGAAGGGGGCTGGTCTGGAAACACCATATATTTT
16 | . | . | TRBJ1-5 | TRBV19 | CATSTGGALGNQPQHF | TGTGCCACTAGTACCGGGGGGGCTCTGGGCAATCAGCCCCAGCATTTT
12 | TRBD1 | . | TRBJ2-7 | TRBV29-1 | CSVTGRAYEQYF | TGCAGCGTGACAGGGAGAGCCTACGAGCAGTACTTC
17 | TRBD2 | . | TRBJ2-5 | TRBV5-1 | CASSLALTSGTGVSQYF | TGCGCCAGCAGCTTGGCCTTAACTAGCGGGACCGGTGTGTCCCAGTACTTC
17 | TRBD2 | . | TRBJ2-1 | TRBV15 | CATSRDGGSGRDNEQFF | TGTGCCACCAGCAGAGACGGGGGTAGCGGGAGAGATAATGAGCAGTTCTTC
16 | . | . | TRBJ1-5 | TRBV5-7 | CASSLPGGLPNQLQHF | TGTGCCAGCAGCTTGCCGGGGGGGCTACCCAATCAGCTCCAGCATTTT
15 | . | . | TRBJ2-5 | TRBV4-1 | CASSQVISVRETQYF | TGCGCCAGCAGCCAAGTTATTTCCGTCCGGGAGACCCAGTACTTC
12 | . | . | TRBJ1-5 | TRBV28 | CATQVGNQPQHF | TGTGCCACCCAAGTCGGGAATCAGCCCCAGCATTTT
13 | . | . | TRBJ2-1 | TRBV19 | CASGRGSYNEQFF | TGTGCCAGCGGCCGGGGCTCCTACAATGAGCAGTTCTTC
13 | . | . | TRBJ2-2 | TRBV6-6 | CASTKELGGELFF | TGTGCCAGCACTAAAGAACTTGGCGGGGAGCTGTTTTTT
12 | TRBD1 | . | TRBJ2-7 | TRBV2 | CASRTGPYEQYF | TGTGCCAGCAGGACAGGGCCCTACGAGCAGTACTTC
12 | . | . | TRBJ1-1 | TRBV6-5 | CASWRGITEAFF | TGTGCCAGCTGGAGGGGAATCACTGAAGCTTTCTTT
15 | TRBD2 | few | TRBJ2-3 | TRBV11-2 | CASSQGLANTDTQYF | TGTGCCAGCAGCCAGGGACTAGCAAACACAGATACGCAGTATTTT
12 | . | once | TRBJ1-5 | TRBV7-2 | CASSIYNQPQHF | TGTGCCAGCAGCATCTATAATCAGCCCCAGCATTTT
15 | TRBD1 | . | TRBJ2-1 | TRBV5-1 | CASSETGQGNNEQFF | TGCGCCAGCAGCGAGACGGGACAGGGGAACAATGAGCAGTTCTTC
17 | TRBD1 | . | TRBJ1-3 | TRBV2 | CASSTGGGWGGGNTIYF | TGTGCCAGCAGCACAGGGGGCGGCTGGGGAGGAGGAAACACCATATATTTT
16 | . | few | TRBJ2-5 | TRBV5-1 | CASSRELAGGQETQYF | TGCGCCAGCAGCCGCGAGCTAGCTGGAGGCCAAGAGACCCAGTACTTC
15 | TRBD1 | . | TRBJ2-5 | TRBV7-2 | CASSSYRGPQETQYF | TGTGCCAGCAGCTCCTACAGGGGTCCCCAAGAGACCCAGTACTTC
15 | . | . | TRBJ1-5 | TRBV5-5 | CASSLSGLGNQPQHF | TGTGCCAGCAGCTTGTCAGGGCTGGGCAATCAGCCCCAGCATTTT